The rows below give T cell receptor beta chains drawn from one sample of a study of T cells in Graves' hyperthyroidism and ophthalmopathy. TCRdb reprocessed the multiplex PCR reads via MiXCR and lists one record per CDR3 protein. The sample contains approximately 590,000 distinct CDR3 sequences, 46% of which appear only once. The sequencing input was peripheral blood or thyroid tissue (not recorded which). The source of these receptors is a young woman with Graves' hyperthyroidism. Each CDR3 is given with its conserved first and last residue.

J gene: TRBJ1-1
V gene: TRBV19
CDR3 protein: CASSISKLKGPNTEAFF

J gene: .
V gene: TRBV7-9
CDR3 protein: CASSLGFTKRKTNEQFF

J gene: TRBJ2-2
V gene: TRBV7-9
CDR3 protein: CACSLDRELFF

J gene: TRBJ1-4
V gene: TRBV10-3
CDR3 protein: CAISEPNEKLFF

J gene: TRBJ2-6
V gene: TRBV15
CDR3 protein: CATSRGGQNTEAF

J gene: TRBJ1-4
V gene: TRBV24-1
CDR3 protein: CATSGQGGEKLFF

J gene: TRBJ2-5
V gene: TRBV20-1
CDR3 protein: CSARPTWRGRGETQYF

J gene: TRBJ2-5
V gene: TRBV24-1
CDR3 protein: CATSDWGEETQYF

J gene: TRBJ2-7
V gene: TRBV19
CDR3 protein: CASSTAGGPYEQYF

J gene: TRBJ1-2
V gene: TRBV6-5
CDR3 protein: CAISYSTSYGYTF

J gene: TRBJ2-7
V gene: TRBV2
CDR3 protein: CASSGPGGYEQYF

J gene: TRBJ2-2
V gene: TRBV11-1
CDR3 protein: CASSLTSGRDTGELFF

J gene: TRBJ2-7
V gene: TRBV25-1
CDR3 protein: CASSASTRSPLYEQYF

J gene: TRBJ1-2
V gene: TRBV10-2
CDR3 protein: CASSGSADGYTF

J gene: TRBJ1-3
V gene: TRBV25-1
CDR3 protein: CARGTALSGNTIYF

J gene: TRBJ2-5
V gene: TRBV7-9
CDR3 protein: CASGTSVEETQYF

J gene: TRBJ1-2
V gene: TRBV20-1
CDR3 protein: CSASPGQAGGYGYTF

J gene: TRBJ1-5
V gene: TRBV7-2
CDR3 protein: CASSLDLGDQPQHF

J gene: TRBJ1-5
V gene: TRBV25-1
CDR3 protein: CASSWDQPQHF

J gene: TRBJ1-1
V gene: TRBV7-6
CDR3 protein: CASSPRQGLNTEAFF

J gene: TRBJ1-5
V gene: TRBV12-3/TRBV12-4
CDR3 protein: CASSVDPDSTNQPQHF

J gene: TRBJ2-2
V gene: TRBV7-2
CDR3 protein: CASSQDEGKGTGELFF